The source of this TCR beta chain is a study of T cell responses to AZD1222 COVID-19 vaccine. Regarding the study as a whole: Mostly white British, mostly female donors; authors suggested clonal diversity may be underestimated. Baseline serology detected seropositivity in only a handful of AZD1222 recipients. Repertoire collection took place solely once the T cell response had peaked.

Data came from immunoSEQ multiplex PCR; TCRdb stores just in-frame clones and leaves some out. The sample has about 150,000 clones, around nine tenths seen once. On this clone itself: Its target is unknown.

V was clipped by 1 base and J by 7 bases, with 13 bases between them. Germline CDR1 reads LNHDA; CDR2 reads SQIVND (reference sequence). This CDR3 has 14 residues. The origin of this receptor is an adult in good health. The rearrangement joins TRBV19 to TRBJ2-5, with D maybe TRBD1 (5 bases). Sequences were derived from peripheral blood, sampled on day 0 of AZD1222 vaccination. CDR3 DNA sequence: TGTGCCAGTAGTATAGGTTGGCAGGGCCGGACCCAGTACTTC. This translates into CASSIGWQGRTQYF.